The present TCR beta chain was sequenced within a study of blood T cell repertoires in COVID-19 (dated by TCRdb to 2019 to 2021). With regard to the full study: The collaborator samples originated in the United States, Italy and Spain and spanned the acute and convalescent phases of COVID-19. Nearly every sample came with metadata listing a de-identified subject ID, COVID-19 status, age in years and sex. Where available, HLA class I and class II types were taken from metadata supplied by the sample provider and were not determined by assay-based typing. The repertoires were released in a freely available public database meant as a resource for research on the immune response to SARS-CoV-2. Deeply sampled blood TCRbeta repertoires from subjects exposed to, actively infected with, or recovered from COVID-19 were included in the dataset. Samples came from the ongoing ImmuneRACE study (first 160 participants) plus 1,254 subjects from 6 global collaborators. The prospective study material was composed of cDNA or gDNA derived from T cells, B-cell-depleted T cells, or PBMCs.

General findings and caveats noted by the study authors: The quantity of clinical and demographic metadata differed by source and by participant and was supplied without curation.

Participants in the prospective study were enrolled through a virtual design, were aged roughly 18 to 100 years, and lived in fewer than 30 United States geographic areas. In the prospective study, participants were assigned to cohorts based on the clinical history participants reported in a screening survey and a study questionnaire. Exposed participants had been in contact, within 2 weeks of entering the study, with a person who had a PCR-confirmed or clinician-diagnosed case of COVID-19. In the prospective study, mobile phlebotomists collected whole blood, serum and a nasopharyngeal or oropharyngeal swab from each participant. Over a 2-month period, participants in the prospective study had the option of providing additional blood draws and questionnaires. Prospective study blood samples were shipped either frozen or at room temperature before DNA extraction. TCRbeta CDR3 regions were amplified from genomic DNA using the immunoSEQ Assay, a bias-controlled multiplex PCR. The paper's processing steps were these. The number of nucleated cells in each sample was estimated from the amplification of reference gene primers within the assay. To quantify the absolute abundance of each unique TCRbeta CDR3 rearrangement, sequence reads were collapsed and filtered. For each sample, productive Simpson clonality was calculated by taking the square root of Simpson's diversity index across productive rearrangements. This immuneACCESS table, as held by TCRdb, lists in-frame sequences with V and J called but not all clones. Of the missing ones, under half trace to an unresolved V gene in checked studies; the others have no known cause. V, J and clone size are taken as reported in that table, and D and trimming were inferred from the DNA itself. This sample has 350,000 to 450,000 clones in its table, and approximately 90% of those were observed once. The ten largest clonotypes hold 1.4% of the sample.

Concerning this clone itself: Its antigen specificity is not known. Base qualities are not provided; no much larger clone lies one nucleotide away.

From a lookup of the germline V gene (reference sequence), CDR1 and CDR2 are MNHEY and SMNVEV. The V end loses 4 bases and the J end loses 1 base, and a stretch of 6 bases separates them. Taken from cysteine to phenylalanine, the CDR3 has 13 residues. Only CDR3 DNA is held: 39 bases, read in frame from base 1. Sequenced input: PBMCs or T cells enriched from blood (not recorded which). The rearrangement joined TRBV27 to TRBJ2-3; TRBD2 could be the D gene, as 5 bases match. The sequence was obtained from a young woman who had been exposed to COVID-19. The DNA reads TGTGCCAGCAGTTGGACTCGCACAGATACGCAGTATTTT. Its coded protein is CASSWTRTDTQYF.